These T cell receptor beta chains were read from a single sample in a study of tumor-infiltrating lymphocytes in primary liver carcinoma. Via MiXCR, TCRdb re-called the multiplex PCR reads, giving one row per CDR3 protein. Of 310,000 or so distinct CDR3 sequences in the sample, 65% were seen once. Sequencing was done on a sample of peripheral blood. The receptors stem from a man in his forties with primary liver carcinoma and hepatitis B virus infection. CDR3s include the opening cysteine and the closing phenylalanine or tryptophan. Fields, in order: J gene, D gene, V gene, clone size, CDR3 protein, CDR3 DNA. D genes are given only for firm matches. Where a row states a size, it is once, few, many or the class of an expanded clone; other rows omit it.

J gene: TRBJ2-5; D gene: .; V gene: TRBV11-2; clone size: many; CDR3 protein: CASSLDVGTETQYF; CDR3 DNA: TGTGCCAGCAGCTTAGATGTCGGGACAGAGACCCAGTACTTC
J gene: TRBJ2-1; D gene: TRBD2; V gene: TRBV7-9; clone size: .; CDR3 protein: CASRLDRTSAGHNEQFF; CDR3 DNA: TGTGCCAGCCGCTTAGACAGGACTAGCGCAGGTCACAATGAGCAGTTCTTC
J gene: TRBJ1-1; D gene: TRBD1; V gene: TRBV7-2; clone size: few; CDR3 protein: CASSHRQGSITEALF; CDR3 DNA: TGTGCCAGCAGCCACAGACAGGGTAGTATCACTGAAGCTCTCTTT
J gene: TRBJ2-6; D gene: .; V gene: TRBV28; clone size: few; CDR3 protein: CASTYGANVLTF; CDR3 DNA: TGTGCCAGCACATATGGGGCCAACGTCCTGACTTTC
J gene: TRBJ2-5; D gene: .; V gene: TRBV11-2; clone size: .; CDR3 protein: CASCLGTLGQETQYF; CDR3 DNA: TGTGCCAGCTGCTTAGGGACACTTGGGCAAGAGACCCAGTACTTC
J gene: TRBJ2-5; D gene: .; V gene: TRBV4-1; clone size: many; CDR3 protein: CASSQDPWETQYF; CDR3 DNA: TGCGCCAGCAGCCAAGATCCCTGGGAGACCCAGTACTTC
J gene: TRBJ2-2; D gene: .; V gene: TRBV6-1; clone size: .; CDR3 protein: CASSEFLNVLANTGELFF; CDR3 DNA: TGTGCCAGCAGTGAATTCCTTAACGTTCTCGCGAACACCGGGGAGCTGTTTTTT
J gene: TRBJ2-3; D gene: TRBD1; V gene: TRBV11-2; clone size: .; CDR3 protein: CAGSPRRTGVTQNTQYF; CDR3 DNA: TGCGCCGGCAGCCCAAGGAGGACAGGGGTGACACAAAATACGCAGTATTTT
J gene: TRBJ2-5; D gene: TRBD1; V gene: TRBV29-1; clone size: .; CDR3 protein: CSVEDTQGAGETQYF; CDR3 DNA: TGCAGCGTTGAAGATACTCAGGGGGCGGGGGAGACCCAGTACTTC
J gene: TRBJ2-1; D gene: .; V gene: TRBV11-3; clone size: .; CDR3 protein: CASSMGLTGASYNEQLF; CDR3 DNA: TGTGCCAGCAGCATGGGCCTTACTGGCGCCTCCTACAATGAGCAGCTCTTC
J gene: TRBJ2-5; D gene: .; V gene: TRBV6-1; clone size: few; CDR3 protein: CASSEYGGTLRETQYF; CDR3 DNA: TGTGCCAGCAGTGAATATGGGGGGACTCTTAGGGAGACCCAGTACTTC
J gene: TRBJ2-3; D gene: TRBD2; V gene: TRBV4-1; clone size: few; CDR3 protein: CASSQLAGEDTQYF; CDR3 DNA: TGCGCCAGCAGCCAACTAGCGGGAGAAGATACGCAGTATTTT
J gene: TRBJ2-7; D gene: TRBD2; V gene: TRBV11-2; clone size: .; CDR3 protein: CTSKGLAGVGEQYF; CDR3 DNA: TGTACCAGCAAAGGACTAGCGGGAGTAGGCGAACAGTACTTC
J gene: TRBJ1-6; D gene: .; V gene: TRBV11-2; clone size: once; CDR3 protein: CASSLIGGGYSPLHF; CDR3 DNA: TGTGCCAGCAGCTTAATTGGAGGAGGCTATTCACCCCTCCACTTT